This T cell receptor (beta chain) was documented in a study of cytomegalovirus exposure and HLA in healthy donors (dated 2017 in TCRdb). Study-level background: According to an earlier analysis of 587 of the donors, some 180 million T cells yielded 90 million to 140 million unique TCR beta sequences and more than 250 Gb of sequence data. An early release covering roughly 580 HLA-typed donors comprised approximately 290 gigabases of sequencing data and 85 million to 100 million unique TCR sequences. Among the roughly 410 genotyped donors, around 81% belonged to the genetic ancestry cluster associated with self-reported Caucasian donors. The study aimed to test whether signatures of past pathogen exposure could be identified by cataloging public T cell receptors. The study profiled the T cell repertoires of 500 to 800 subjects by immunosequencing and related them to cytomegalovirus serostatus. In addition to the first cohort of 666 subjects, a separate validation cohort of 120 different subjects was used. To predict cytomegalovirus infection status, the study combined high-throughput TCR immunosequencing, statistical association of individual TCRs with disease status, and machine learning. A later analysis re-examined previously published TCR beta repertoires from about 700 donors and added high-resolution HLA genotyping to investigate patterns of TCR occurrence. Rather than using new phenotypic data, the later analysis identified candidate immune exposures from TCR beta sequences and from how often those sequences occurred across donors. In an earlier analysis of 550 to 700 of the donors, high-throughput TCR beta sequencing was used to judge whether each TCR beta V gene segment behaved as functional or pseudogenic. Donor age, sex, ethnicity and CMV serostatus were compiled alongside the repertoire data. A later genetic analysis took genome-wide SNP genotypes for about three fifths of the 666 donors and used that subset as a discovery cohort. Every repertoire in the discovery cohort had been generated on one and the same sequencing platform. HLA typing covered class I and class II loci at four-digit resolution. Typing coverage varied by locus: roughly 620-640 donors for A, B, C, DRB1 and DQB1; roughly 510 for DQA1; about 600 for DPA1; roughly 450 for DPB1. Because of strong linkage in the cohort, five DR-DQ haplotypes were treated as single units for association and clustering. Among about 400 genotyped donors of the cohort, an average of around 240,000 unique TCR beta nucleotide sequences was sequenced per donor, of which 15% to 20% were non-productive.

Libraries came from the immunoSEQ multiplex PCR assay. For the multiplex PCR, a mixture combining 60 forward primers for TCR Vbeta segments and 13 reverse primers for TCR Jbeta segments was used. The CDR3 region of rearranged TCR beta genes was amplified from genomic DNA by a multiplex PCR assay. Amplified TCR beta libraries were sequenced as 87-base-pair reads on the Illumina HiSeq System. As for how the authors treated the data: In a later analysis, tens of millions of unique TCR beta chains were counted across the 500 to 850 repertoires, and around 10 million of these chains were shared by at least two donors. A nearest-neighbor algorithm error-corrected the raw reads and collapsed the reads into unique sequences, merging closely related sequences to remove PCR and sequencing errors. Alignment of CDR3 sequences to IMGT reference sequences was used to assign V, D and J gene segments. For a sequence to be retained, at least a six-nucleotide match to both a V gene segment and a J gene segment was required. Rearrangements were called productive when the CDR3 lacked stop codons and stayed in frame with V and J; all others were non-productive. CDR3 was defined by IMGT convention, running from the second conserved V-encoded cysteine to the conserved J-encoded phenylalanine. Sequences without an unambiguous match to a single V gene segment were excluded from the earlier analysis of about 630 of the donors. An earlier analysis of some 610 of the donors called V segments functional above 56.7% productive rearrangements and segregating when the between-donor standard deviation exceeded 5%. A statistical classification framework was built for diagnosing cytomegalovirus status from the catalog of TCR beta chain sequences. In a later analysis, V and J genes were assigned by comparing TCR nucleotide sequences against IMGT/GENE-DB human TR gene sequences. The TCRdist pipeline was used in a later analysis to assign CDR3 sequences and most-parsimonious VDJ recombination scenarios. In a later analysis, every TCR beta chain was defined by the combination of its CDR3 amino acid sequence and its V-gene family, and reads without a unique V-gene family were dropped. In a later analysis, 500 to 700 highly shared, low-generation-probability nucleotide sequences were removed to address suspected cross-contamination and a sequencing artifact. In a later analysis, a clonal expansion index for each public chain was calculated from normalized within-repertoire ranks of inferred template counts. Generation probabilities in a later analysis came from a VDJ recombination model fitted to out-of-frame rearrangements, and those results were checked against IGoR. A later analysis scored TCR-TCR, TCR-HLA and TCR-CMV co-occurrence with hypergeometric tests, applying a repertoire-size bias correction to TCR pairs. To estimate false discovery rates, a later analysis permuted the HLA or CMV assignments 20 times. In a later analysis, co-occurring TCRs were grouped using DBSCAN, and TCRdist sequence similarity was added for clustering within HLA-allele-positive subsets. Co-occurrence clustering excluded repertoires with fewer than 30,000 or more than 120,000 public chains, plus five with anomalous nucleotide sharing. TCRdb mirrors the immuneACCESS table, restricted to in-frame sequences. Some clones are absent from its copies; in checked studies, under half trace to an unresolved V gene, and the reason for the others is unknown. V and J calls and clone size are given by that table; D and trimming were obtained from the DNA. Present in this sample are about 140,000 clones, approximately 80% of which were seen just once. Roughly 1.9% of the sample comes from the top ten.

What the authors observed across the whole study: Cytomegalovirus status was reported to be diagnosed by the classifier with high specificity and sensitivity in both the original and validation cohorts. In a later analysis, most CMV-associated TCR beta chains were found to appear HLA-restricted, with HLA associations seemingly driven largely by CMV exposure. In a later analysis, HLA-associated TCR beta chains were found to be more clonally expanded and to have lower generation probabilities than equally common non-associated chains. A further reported finding was that TCR beta sequences accurately predicted the HLA-A and HLA-B alleles for most subjects in the first cohort. HLA typing was unavailable for some donors at each locus, so association tests used only the typed subset. Linkage disequilibrium might explain the correlated functional status among segregating V segments, but an unknown experimental factor could not be excluded. A later genetic analysis reported fewer N-insertions in productive TCRs among donors in an Asian-associated ancestry cluster than the 666-donor mean. Most TCR sequences were observed very rarely across donors, whereas some public TCRs were present in many individuals. In vitro tests confirmed that a few of the cytomegalovirus-associated TCR beta chains recognize cytomegalovirus antigens. Broadly in line with IMGT annotations, most TCR beta V segments showed up in productive rearrangements about 87% or about 30% of the time in an earlier analysis of roughly 590 of the donors. Sequencing depth was assumed to be roughly uniform across donors in the presence/absence analyses, though that assumption may not hold. A later analysis reported that several top co-occurrence clusters appeared linked to parvovirus B19, influenza, CMV and Epstein-Barr virus. The sequencing pipeline was judged likely to have produced a cluster of highly shared sequence variants as a technical artifact. In a later genetic analysis, a missense DCLRE1C variant was associated with V-gene and J-gene trimming of TCR beta chains, and the association was replicated in an independent cohort. In a later analysis, 15,000 to 20,000 TCR beta sequences were associated with specific HLA alleles at a false discovery rate of 0.05. The earlier analysis of 587 of the donors excluded fewer than 20 rarely observed V segments, including chromosome 9 orphons, because counts were too low. CMV serostatus was the only immune exposure information available for the cohort. According to the authors, the approach could potentially be generalized to other disease states and immunological phenotypes. In this cohort, only TCR beta chains were sequenced, and detectable features were limited by the absence of alpha or paired-chain data. When HLA alleles, especially DR and DQ, strongly co-occurred, TCR associations were difficult to assign to individual alleles. The 87-base-pair reads could not distinguish some IMGT-functional V segments, including TRBV6-2 and TRBV6-3, so those segments were excluded. A total of some 180 TCR beta chains were listed by the study as associated with cytomegalovirus. A later analysis found that TCR association rates varied across HLA loci, with DRB1 alleles showing the most associated TCRs and HLA-C alleles the fewest.

The cohort was made up of several hundred healthy bone marrow donors. All cohort members were sampled while nominally healthy, although unrecorded immune exposures were likely present. The donor tested CMV seronegative and was one of the 352 seronegative cohort members. Each donor provided a peripheral blood sample, and peripheral blood mononuclear cells were used for TCR beta sequencing. Genomic DNA was extracted from the blood cell samples with the Qiagen DNeasy Blood Extraction Kit. To note about this clone: Its antigen is still unknown. Base qualities are not recorded, but no much larger clone differs from it by a single base.

Taken from the germline V gene, the CDR1 and CDR2 loops are SGHRS and YFSETQ. The CDR3 measures 13 amino acids from cysteine to phenylalanine. The kept DNA is CDR3 alone, 39 bases in frame from the first base. V ends up 5 bases short and J 3 bases short, with an unmatched junction base count of 2. The sequence joins TRBV5-1 to TRBJ2-5, and 9 junction bases match TRBD2. The receptor comes from a middle-aged man in good health and CMV-seronegative. Source material: PBMCs. The nucleotides read TGCGCCAGCAGTGTAGCGGGGGAAGAGACCCAGTACTTC. The resulting protein is CASSVAGEETQYF. The entire variable domain, with the stretches around the CDR3 drawn from the reference TRBV5-1 and TRBJ2-5 proteins, is KAGVTQTPRYLIKTRGQQVTLSCSPISGHRSVSWYQQTPGQGLQFLFEYFSETQRNKGNFPGRFSGRQFSNSRSEMNVSTLELGDSALYLCASSVAGEETQYFGPGTRLLVL.